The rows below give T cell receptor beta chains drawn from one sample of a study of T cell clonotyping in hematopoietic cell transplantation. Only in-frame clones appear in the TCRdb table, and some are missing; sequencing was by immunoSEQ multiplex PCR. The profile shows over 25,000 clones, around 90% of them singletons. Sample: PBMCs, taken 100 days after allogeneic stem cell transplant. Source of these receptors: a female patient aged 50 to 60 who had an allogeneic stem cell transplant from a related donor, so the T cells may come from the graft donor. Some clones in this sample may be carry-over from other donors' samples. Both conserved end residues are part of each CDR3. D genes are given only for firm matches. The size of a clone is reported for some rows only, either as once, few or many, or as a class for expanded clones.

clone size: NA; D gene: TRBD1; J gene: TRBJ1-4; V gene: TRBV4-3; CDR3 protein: CASSQPGQAREKLFF; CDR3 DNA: TGCGCCAGCAGCCAACCGGGACAGGCGCGCGAAAAACTGTTTTTT
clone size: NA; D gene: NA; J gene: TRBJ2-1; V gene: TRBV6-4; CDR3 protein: CASSPEGGSLGNEQFF; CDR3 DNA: TGTGCCAGCAGCCCAGAGGGGGGCTCGCTGGGGAATGAGCAGTTCTTC
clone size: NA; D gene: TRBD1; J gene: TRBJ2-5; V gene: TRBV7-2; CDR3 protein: CASSLRTGAYQETQYF; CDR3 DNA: TGTGCCAGCAGCCTGCGGACAGGGGCGTACCAAGAGACCCAGTACTTC
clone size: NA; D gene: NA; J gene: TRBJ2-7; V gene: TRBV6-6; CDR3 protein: CASSYIGRIYEQYF; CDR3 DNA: TGTGCCAGCAGTTATATAGGACGGATATACGAGCAGTACTTC
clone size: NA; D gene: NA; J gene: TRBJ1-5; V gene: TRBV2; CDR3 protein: CASRGSLLSNQPQHF; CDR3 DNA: TGTGCCTCCCGAGGGTCGTTACTTAGCAATCAGCCCCAGCATTTT
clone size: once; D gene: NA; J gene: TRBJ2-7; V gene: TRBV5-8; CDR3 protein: CASSLEGLGEQYF; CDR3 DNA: TGTGCCAGCAGCTTGGAGGGTCTCGGCGAGCAGTACTTC
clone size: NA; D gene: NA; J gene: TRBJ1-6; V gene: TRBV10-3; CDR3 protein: CAISERSSYNSPLHF; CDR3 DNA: TGTGCCATCAGTGAAAGGAGCTCCTATAATTCACCCCTCCACTTT
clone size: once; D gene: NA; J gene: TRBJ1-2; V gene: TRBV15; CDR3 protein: CATSRDRVRDYGYTF; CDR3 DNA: TGTGCCACCAGCAGAGATCGGGTCCGCGACTATGGCTACACCTTC
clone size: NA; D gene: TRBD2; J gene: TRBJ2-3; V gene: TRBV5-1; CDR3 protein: CASSLVGSGGGFDTQYF; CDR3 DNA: TGCGCCAGCAGCTTGGTTGGTAGCGGGGGGGGATTCGATACGCAGTATTTT
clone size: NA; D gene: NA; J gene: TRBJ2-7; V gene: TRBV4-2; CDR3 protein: CASSREAPRGYEQYF; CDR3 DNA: TGTGCCAGCAGCCGAGAGGCCCCCCGCGGCTACGAGCAGTACTTC
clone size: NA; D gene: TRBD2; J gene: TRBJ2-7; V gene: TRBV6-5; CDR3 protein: CASSARAGGYEQYF; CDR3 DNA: TGTGCCAGCAGTGCGCGGGCGGGGGGCTACGAGCAGTACTTC
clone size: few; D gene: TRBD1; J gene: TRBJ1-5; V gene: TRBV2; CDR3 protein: CASSEVFSGTGVYSNQPQHF; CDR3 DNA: TGTGCCAGCAGTGAAGTGTTCTCGGGGACAGGGGTTTATAGCAATCAGCCCCAGCATTTT
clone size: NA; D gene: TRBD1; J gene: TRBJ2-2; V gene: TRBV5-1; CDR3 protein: CASSLAGQGNTGELFF; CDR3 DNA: TGCGCCAGCAGCTTGGCGGGACAGGGGAACACCGGGGAGCTGTTTTTT
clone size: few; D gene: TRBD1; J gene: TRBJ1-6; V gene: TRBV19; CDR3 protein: CASTTGGRYNSPLHF; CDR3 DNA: TGTGCCAGTACTACAGGGGGCCGGTATAATTCACCCCTCCACTTT
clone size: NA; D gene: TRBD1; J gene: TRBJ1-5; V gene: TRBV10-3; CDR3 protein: CAISGGTGDEQPQHF; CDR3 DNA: TGTGCCATCAGTGGCGGGACAGGGGACGAACAGCCCCAGCATTTT
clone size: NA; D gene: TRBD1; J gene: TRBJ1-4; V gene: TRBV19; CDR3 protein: CASSTYLGTGNEKLFF; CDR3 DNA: TGTGCCAGTAGCACCTACCTTGGGACAGGAAATGAAAAACTGTTTTTT
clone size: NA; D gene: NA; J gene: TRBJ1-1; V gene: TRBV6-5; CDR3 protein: CASTRGNTEAFF; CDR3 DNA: TGTGCCAGCACCAGGGGGAACACTGAAGCTTTCTTT
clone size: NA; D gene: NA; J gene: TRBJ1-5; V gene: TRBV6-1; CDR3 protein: CASSVHSNQPQHF; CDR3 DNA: TGTGCCAGCAGTGTCCATAGCAATCAGCCCCAGCATTTT